This TCR beta chain was captured by sequencing in a study of T cell responses to AZD1222 COVID-19 vaccine. CDR1 is MDHEN and CDR2 is SYDVKM in the germline V gene. V lost 8 bases and J lost 4, with 15 bases in between. The length of the CDR3 is 14 residues. Profiling relied on immunoSEQ multiplex PCR, and the TCRdb table lists in-frame clones only, not all of them. The table has approximately 180,000 clones, about 90% seen once; the top ten hold around 4.5%. This TCR was sampled from an adult who received the MenACWY meningococcal vaccine as a control. This chain uses TRBV28 with TRBJ2-1; tentative D call: TRBD1 (5 bases). The sample was peripheral blood, taken 28 days after the second dose of the MenACWY control vaccine. The CDR3 sequence is CASGSGAKYNEQFF. The CDR3 DNA reads TGTGCCAGCGGTTCTGGGGCCAAATACAATGAGCAGTTCTTC.